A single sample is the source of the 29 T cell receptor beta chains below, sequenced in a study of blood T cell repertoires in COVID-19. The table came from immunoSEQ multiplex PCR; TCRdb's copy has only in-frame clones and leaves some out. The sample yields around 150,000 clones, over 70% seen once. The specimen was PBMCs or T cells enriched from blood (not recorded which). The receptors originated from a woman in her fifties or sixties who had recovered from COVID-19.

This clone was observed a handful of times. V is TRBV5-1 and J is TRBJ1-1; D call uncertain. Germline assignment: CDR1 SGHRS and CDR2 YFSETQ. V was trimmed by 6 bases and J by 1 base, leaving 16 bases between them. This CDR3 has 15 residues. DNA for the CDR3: TGCGCCAGCACCCCCGGGTGGCGGTCGAACACTGAAGCTTTCTTT. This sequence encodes CASTPGWRSNTEAFF.

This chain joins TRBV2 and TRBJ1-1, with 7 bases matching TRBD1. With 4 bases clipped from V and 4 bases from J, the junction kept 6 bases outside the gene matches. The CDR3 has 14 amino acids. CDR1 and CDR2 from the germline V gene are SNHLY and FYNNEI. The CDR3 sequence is CASSVDRAVTEAFF. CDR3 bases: TGTGCCAGCAGTGTTGACAGGGCAGTCACTGAAGCTTTCTTT.

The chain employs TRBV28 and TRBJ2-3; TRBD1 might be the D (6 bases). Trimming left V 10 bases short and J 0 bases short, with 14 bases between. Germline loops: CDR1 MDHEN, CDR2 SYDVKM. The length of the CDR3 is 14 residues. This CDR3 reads CAISPGHSTDTQYF. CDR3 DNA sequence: TGTGCCATCTCTCCGGGACATAGCACAGATACGCAGTATTTT.

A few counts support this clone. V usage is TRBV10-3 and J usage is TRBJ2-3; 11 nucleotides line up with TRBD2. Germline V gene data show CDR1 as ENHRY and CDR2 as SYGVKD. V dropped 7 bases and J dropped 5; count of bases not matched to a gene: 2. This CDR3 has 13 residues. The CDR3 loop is CAITGTSGDTQYF. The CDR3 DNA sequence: TGTGCCATCACCGGGACTAGCGGAGATACGCAGTATTTT.

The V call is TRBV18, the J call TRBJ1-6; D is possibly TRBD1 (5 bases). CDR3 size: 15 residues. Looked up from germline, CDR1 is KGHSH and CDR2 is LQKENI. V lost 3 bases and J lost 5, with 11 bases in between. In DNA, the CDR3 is TGTGCCAGCTCACCCGGTCGGGGGGATAATTCACCCCTCCACTTT. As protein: CASSPGRGDNSPLHF.

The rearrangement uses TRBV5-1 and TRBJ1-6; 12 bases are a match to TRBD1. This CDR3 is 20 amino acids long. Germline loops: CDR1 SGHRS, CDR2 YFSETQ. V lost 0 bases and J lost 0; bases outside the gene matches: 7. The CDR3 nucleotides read TGCGCCAGCAGCTTGGTCGGGACAGGGGGCACTGGCTCCTATAATTCACCCCTCCACTTT. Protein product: CASSLVGTGGTGSYNSPLHF.

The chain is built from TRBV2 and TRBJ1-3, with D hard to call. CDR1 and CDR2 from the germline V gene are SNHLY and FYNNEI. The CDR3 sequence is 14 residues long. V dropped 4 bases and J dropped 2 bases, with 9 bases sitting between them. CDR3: CASSGTATGNTIYF. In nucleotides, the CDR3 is TGTGCCAGCAGTGGGACTGCTACTGGAAACACCATATATTTT.

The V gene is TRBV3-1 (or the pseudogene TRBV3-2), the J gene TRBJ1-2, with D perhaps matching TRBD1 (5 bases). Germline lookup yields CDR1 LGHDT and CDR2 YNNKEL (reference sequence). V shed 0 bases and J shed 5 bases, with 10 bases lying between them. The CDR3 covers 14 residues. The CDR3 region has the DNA TGTGCCAGCAGCCAAGATGGTGCAGGGTATGGCTACACCTTC. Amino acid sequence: CASSQDGAGYGYTF.

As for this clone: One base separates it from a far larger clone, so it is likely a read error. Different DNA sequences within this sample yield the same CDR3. The CDR3 nucleotides are TGTGCCAGCAGCGCGGGGGTGGGGGCGGTCAATCAGCCCCAGCATTTT. This translates into CASSAGVGAVNQPQHF. The chain couples TRBV7-3 to TRBJ1-5; tentative D call: TRBD1 (6 bases). Trimming stripped 5 bases from V and 3 bases from J, with 17 bases between. CDR1 and CDR2 from the germline V gene are SGHTA and FQGTGA. The CDR3 totals 16 residues.

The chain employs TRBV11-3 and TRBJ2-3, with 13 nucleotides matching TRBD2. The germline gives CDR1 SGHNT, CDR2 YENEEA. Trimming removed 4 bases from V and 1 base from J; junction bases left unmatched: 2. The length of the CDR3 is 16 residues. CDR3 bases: TGTGCCAGCAGCTCCGGACTAGCGGGGGGCACAGATACGCAGTATTTT. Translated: CASSSGLAGGTDTQYF.

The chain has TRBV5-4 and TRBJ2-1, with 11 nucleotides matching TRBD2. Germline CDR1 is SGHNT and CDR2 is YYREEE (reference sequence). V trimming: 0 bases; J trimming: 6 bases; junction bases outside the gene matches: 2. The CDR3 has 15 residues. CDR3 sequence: CASSLVTSGVNEQFF. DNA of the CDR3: TGTGCCAGCAGCTTGGTGACTAGCGGGGTCAATGAGCAGTTCTTC.

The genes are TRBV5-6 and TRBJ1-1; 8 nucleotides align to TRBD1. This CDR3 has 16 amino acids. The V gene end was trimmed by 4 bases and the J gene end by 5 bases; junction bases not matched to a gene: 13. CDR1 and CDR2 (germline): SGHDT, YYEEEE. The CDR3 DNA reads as TGTGCCAGCAGCCCATTGTCCGGACAGGGCGGGACTGAAGCTTTCTTT. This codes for CASSPLSGQGGTEAFF.

The CDR3 loop is CASRVGGAGEKLFF. CDR3 in DNA: TGTGCCAGCAGAGTAGGGGGCGCAGGGGAAAAACTGTTTTTT. The rearrangement links TRBV28 to TRBJ1-4, with 7 bases identical to TRBD1. The ends lost 6 bases at V and 8 bases at J; junction bases unmatched: 9. Germline V CDR1 and CDR2: MDHEN, SYDVKM. There are 14 residues in the CDR3. Complete variable domain (other parts from reference TRBV28 and TRBJ1-4): DVKVTQSSRYLVKRTGEKVFLECVQDMDHENMFWYRQDPGLGLRLIYFSYDVKMKEKGDIPEGYSVSREKKERFSLILESASTNQTSMYLCASRVGGAGEKLFFGSGTQLSVL.

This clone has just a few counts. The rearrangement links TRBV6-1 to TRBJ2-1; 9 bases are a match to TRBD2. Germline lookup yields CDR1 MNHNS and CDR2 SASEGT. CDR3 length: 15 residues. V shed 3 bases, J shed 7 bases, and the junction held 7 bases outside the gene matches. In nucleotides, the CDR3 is TGTGCCAGCAGTGAGCGGGGGGGCCGACGGAATGAGCAGTTCTTC. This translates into CASSERGGRRNEQFF.

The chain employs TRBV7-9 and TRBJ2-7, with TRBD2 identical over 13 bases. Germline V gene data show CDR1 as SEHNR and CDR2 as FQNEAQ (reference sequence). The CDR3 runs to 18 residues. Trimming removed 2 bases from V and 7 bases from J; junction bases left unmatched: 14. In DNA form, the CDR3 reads TGTGCCAGCAGCTTAACAATCATGGGACTAGCGGGAAAGGGTGAGCAGTACTTC. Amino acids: CASSLTIMGLAGKGEQYF. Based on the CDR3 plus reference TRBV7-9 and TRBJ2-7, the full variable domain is DTGVSQNPRHKITKRGQNVTFRCDPISEHNRLYWYRQTLGQGPEFLTYFQNEAQLEKSRLLSDRFSAERPKGSFSTLEIQRTEQGDSAMYLCASSLTIMGLAGKGEQYFGPGTRLTVT.

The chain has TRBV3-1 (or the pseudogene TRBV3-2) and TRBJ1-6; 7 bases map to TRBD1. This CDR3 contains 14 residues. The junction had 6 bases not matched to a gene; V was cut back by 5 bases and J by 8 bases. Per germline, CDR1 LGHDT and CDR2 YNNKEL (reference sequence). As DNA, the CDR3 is TGTGCCAGCAGCTATGGACAGGAGTATTCACCCCTCCACTTT. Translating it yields CASSYGQEYSPLHF.

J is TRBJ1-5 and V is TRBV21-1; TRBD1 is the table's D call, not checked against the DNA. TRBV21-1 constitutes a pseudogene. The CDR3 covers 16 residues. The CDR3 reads CASSKIDKNSNQPQHF. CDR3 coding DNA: TGTGCCAGCAGCAAAATCGACAAAAATAGCAATCAGCCCCAGCATTTT.

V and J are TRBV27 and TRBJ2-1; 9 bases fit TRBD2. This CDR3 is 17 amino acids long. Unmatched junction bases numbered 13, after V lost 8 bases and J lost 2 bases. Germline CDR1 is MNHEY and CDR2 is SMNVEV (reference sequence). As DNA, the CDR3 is TGTGCCAGCTTTACGGTAATGCGGGAGGGCCCCTACAATGAGCAGTTCTTC. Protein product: CASFTVMREGPYNEQFF.

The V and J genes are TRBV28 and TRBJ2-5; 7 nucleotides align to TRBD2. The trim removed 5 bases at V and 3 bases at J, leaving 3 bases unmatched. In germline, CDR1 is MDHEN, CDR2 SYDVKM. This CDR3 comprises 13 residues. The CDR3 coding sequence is TGTGCCAGCAGTCTGGGAGGGGAAGAGACCCAGTACTTC. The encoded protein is CASSLGGEETQYF.

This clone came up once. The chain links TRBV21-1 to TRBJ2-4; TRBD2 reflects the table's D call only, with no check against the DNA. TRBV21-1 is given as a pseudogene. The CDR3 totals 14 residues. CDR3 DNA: TGTGCCAGCAGCATACGGACTAGCCGGGACATTCAGTACTTC. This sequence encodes CASSIRTSRDIQYF.

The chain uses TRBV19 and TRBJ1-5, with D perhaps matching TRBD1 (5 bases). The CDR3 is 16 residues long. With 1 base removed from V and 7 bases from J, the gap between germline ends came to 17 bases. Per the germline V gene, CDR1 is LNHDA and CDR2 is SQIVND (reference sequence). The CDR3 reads CASSIVAGQGRQPQHF. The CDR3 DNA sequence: TGTGCCAGTAGTATAGTCGCGGGGCAGGGTCGGCAGCCCCAGCATTTT.

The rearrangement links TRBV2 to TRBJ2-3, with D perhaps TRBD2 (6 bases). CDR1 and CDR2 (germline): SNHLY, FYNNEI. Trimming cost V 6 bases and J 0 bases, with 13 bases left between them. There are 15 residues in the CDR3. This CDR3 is CASRNSGSSTDTQYF. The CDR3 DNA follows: TGTGCCAGCAGAAATAGCGGTTCTAGCACAGATACGCAGTATTTT.

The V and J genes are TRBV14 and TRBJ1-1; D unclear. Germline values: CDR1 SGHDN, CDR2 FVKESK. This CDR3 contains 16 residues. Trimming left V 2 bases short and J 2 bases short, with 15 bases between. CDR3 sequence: CASSQIGVWENTEAFF. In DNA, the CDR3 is TGTGCCAGCAGCCAAATCGGGGTTTGGGAAAACACTGAAGCTTTCTTT.

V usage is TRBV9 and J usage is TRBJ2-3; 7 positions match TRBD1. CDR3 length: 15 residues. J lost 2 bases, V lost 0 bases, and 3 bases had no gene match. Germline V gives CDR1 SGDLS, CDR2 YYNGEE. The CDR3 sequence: CASSVAGQPTDTQYF. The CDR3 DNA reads TGTGCCAGCAGCGTAGCGGGACAGCCCACAGATACGCAGTATTTT.

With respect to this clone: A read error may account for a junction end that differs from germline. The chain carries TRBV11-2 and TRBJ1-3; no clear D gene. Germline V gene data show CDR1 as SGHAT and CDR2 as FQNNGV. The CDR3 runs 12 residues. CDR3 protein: CASSFYGGGLLF. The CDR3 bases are TGTGCCAGCAGCTTTTACGGCGGCGGACTGCTCTTT.

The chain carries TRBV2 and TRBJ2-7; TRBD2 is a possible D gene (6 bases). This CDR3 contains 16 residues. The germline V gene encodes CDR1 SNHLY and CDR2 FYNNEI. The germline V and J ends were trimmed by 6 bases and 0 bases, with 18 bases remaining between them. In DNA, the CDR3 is TGTGCCAGCAGCTCGGGGCGGGACCTATCCTCCTACGAGCAGTACTTC. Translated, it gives CASSSGRDLSSYEQYF.

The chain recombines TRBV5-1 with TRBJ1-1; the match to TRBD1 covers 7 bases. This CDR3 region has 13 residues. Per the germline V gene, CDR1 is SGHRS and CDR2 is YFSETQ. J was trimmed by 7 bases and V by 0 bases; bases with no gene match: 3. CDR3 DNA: TGCGCCAGCAGCTTGGTGGGACAGAGTGAAGCTTTCTTT. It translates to CASSLVGQSEAFF.

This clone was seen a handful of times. The CDR3: CASSLTNGRGETQYF. As DNA, the CDR3 is TGTGCCAGCAGCTTAACGAACGGGAGGGGAGAGACCCAGTACTTC. The rearrangement joins TRBV7-3 to TRBJ2-5, with 8 bases matching TRBD2. The ends lost 0 bases at V and 4 bases at J; junction bases unmatched: 4. The CDR3 is made up of 15 amino acids. Per germline, CDR1 SGHTA and CDR2 FQGTGA.

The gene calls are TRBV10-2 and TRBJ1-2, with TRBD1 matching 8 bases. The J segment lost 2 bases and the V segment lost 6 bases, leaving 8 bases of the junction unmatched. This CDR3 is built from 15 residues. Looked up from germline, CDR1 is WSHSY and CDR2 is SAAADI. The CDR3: CASSAPGQGNYGYTF. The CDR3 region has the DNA TGCGCCAGCAGCGCCCCCGGACAGGGAAACTATGGCTACACCTTC.